The clone carrying this T cell receptor (beta chain) was observed at least ten times. Trimming took 0 bases from V and 2 from J, leaving 8 bases between them. The V gene's germline CDR1 is SGHTA and CDR2 FQGNSA. This CDR3 contains 14 residues. These data come from a study of T cells in Graves' hyperthyroidism and ophthalmopathy. Amplified TCR beta CDR3 regions derived from RNA transcripts. The HTBI primer set drove a first-round RT-PCR of the TCR CDR3. TCRdb redid the calling of the multiplex PCR reads with MiXCR, one entry per CDR3 protein. The sample yields more than 500,000 distinct CDR3 sequences, approximately 14% seen once.

Material: blood. V gene TRBV7-2 combines with J gene TRBJ2-7; no clear D. This TCR was recovered from a middle-aged woman with Graves' ophthalmopathy. CDR3 residues: CASSLAVETYEQYF. The CDR3 DNA reads as TGTGCCAGCAGCTTAGCGGTGGAGACCTACGAGCAGTACTTC.